The sequence of this T cell receptor beta chain was determined in a study of T-cell memory formation after mild COVID-19. This clonotype occurred many times. Its specificity is unknown. TCRdb used MiXCR to reprocess the 5' RACE reads, holding one entry per CDR3 protein. This sample yields around 180,000 distinct CDR3 sequences, of which about 18% are seen a single time; roughly 3.8% belongs to the top ten. Germline-derived CDR1 and CDR2 are LGHNA and YSLEER. This CDR3 region has 15 residues. Trimming removed 1 base at V and 7 bases at J, with 15 bases between. General observations from the study: The pre-infection memory compartment contained some responding clones, suggesting cross-reactive memory joined. Clones contracting across day 15 to 85 had a balanced CD4/CD8 profile; later expanding clones leaned CD4+.

The sample comprised PBMCs or a T cell subset sorted from them (not recorded which). The sequence was collected from a man between 18 and 35 years old who had mild COVID-19 (a few samples of this study predate the infection). Cell type and time point are not known. The J gene is TRBJ2-3, the V gene TRBV4-3; D is unclear. The DNA for the CDR3 is TGCGCCAGCAGCCAAGTCCTCCAGAGAGGAAATACGCAGTATTTT. Amino acid sequence: CASSQVLQRGNTQYF.